The source of this TCR beta chain is a study of monozygotic twins with inflammatory bowel disease. Remarks on this clonotype: Its matching antigen is unknown.

Study-wide points: IBD patients shared fewer clonotypes with others than healthy twins, especially with disease activity.

The CDR3 loop spans 16 amino acids. Germline V CDR1 and CDR2: SNHLY, FYNNEI. Collection of a roughly 2.4 ml blood sample took place per donor. The authors isolated total RNA from whole blood without sorting T cells. Each sample had eight separate cDNA synthesis reactions. For each CDR3 protein, TCRdb gives one entry from its re-call of the 5' RACE reads, without DNA. The clone table shows 150,000 or so distinct CDR3 sequences, with the ten largest holding 7.4%. The genes are TRBV2 and TRBJ2-3; TCRdb's D gene call, TRBD2, goes unchecked for lack of DNA. The sequenced material came from blood. This sequence was found in a human donor with ulcerative colitis or Crohn's disease, or a healthy co-twin of an affected twin (not recorded which). CDR3 loop: CASRIPRTSVTDTQYF.